The 26 T cell receptor beta chains reported below all come from one sample, sequenced in a study of sequential checkpoint blockade in melanoma. Sequencing was performed with immunoSEQ multiplex PCR; in TCRdb, only in-frame clones are kept and a portion is missing. The data contain some 9,600 clones, around 80% of them singletons. Specified treatment: randomized to nivolumab then ipilimumab (arm A) or the reverse (arm B). Sequencing used CD8+ T cells sorted from blood (inferred from file names), obtained from a patient given nivolumab and ipilimumab in sequence. These receptors originate from a human donor with melanoma.

CDR3 residues: CASSYQGNTEAFF. CDR3 DNA sequence: TGTGCCAGCAGCTATCAGGGTAACACTGAAGCTTTCTTT. The rearrangement joins TRBV13 to TRBJ1-1, with D possibly being TRBD1 (5 bases). The V gene's germline CDR1 is PRHDT and CDR2 FYEKMQ (reference sequence). Trimming left V 4 bases short and J 2 bases short, with 8 bases between. The CDR3 has 13 amino acids.

The table lists this clone with a few counts. The chain is built from TRBV28 and TRBJ2-7; TRBD2 might be the D (6 bases). Germline CDR1 is MDHEN and CDR2 is SYDVKM. Trimming pared 7 bases from V and 7 bases from J, leaving 17 bases between. This CDR3 spans 13 amino acids. CDR3 nucleotide sequence: TGTGCCAGCACCTCTTCAAACCGGGGGGAGCAGTACTTC. Translation: CASTSSNRGEQYF.

The CDR3 loop is CASSLSIGGSYEQYF. For the CDR3, the DNA is TGTGCCAGCAGTTTATCGATAGGGGGTTCCTACGAGCAGTACTTC. This rearrangement joins TRBV27 to TRBJ2-7; the D gene is possibly TRBD1 (6 bases). This CDR3 spans 15 amino acids. Between the trimmed V and J ends, which lost 0 bases and 1 base, there was a span of 10 bases. CDR1 MNHEY and CDR2 SMNVEV come from the germline V gene (reference sequence).

This sequence joins TRBV4-3 and TRBJ2-3, with no clear D. The CDR3 contains 15 residues. Trimming took 0 bases from V and 2 from J, leaving 9 bases between them. Germline-derived CDR1 and CDR2 are LGHNA and YSLEER. In nucleotides, the CDR3 is TGCGCCAGCAGCCAAGAACCCGGTTTCACAGATACGCAGTATTTT. Translation: CASSQEPGFTDTQYF.

This chain connects TRBV30 to TRBJ2-2; no clear D gene. This CDR3 comprises 14 residues. Germline assignment: CDR1 GTSNPN and CDR2 SVGIG (reference sequence). V was pared by 0 bases and J by 6 bases, with 11 bases between. In DNA, the CDR3 is TGTGCCTGGAGTGTTACAGTGACACCCGGGGAGCTGTTTTTT. It is translated as CAWSVTVTPGELFF.

The rearrangement uses TRBV7-9 and TRBJ2-7, with 10 bases aligning to TRBD1. Germline CDR1 is SEHNR and CDR2 is FQNEAQ (reference sequence). CDR3 length equals 14 residues. V was pared by 5 bases and J by 3 bases, with 4 bases of the junction left unmatched. CDR3 coding DNA: TGTGCCAGCAGCAGGGGGACAGGGGACTACGAGCAGTACTTC. Amino acids: CASSRGTGDYEQYF.

The chain recombines TRBV5-4 with TRBJ2-5; 10 bases are a match to TRBD1. The last part of the DNA fits TRBJ2-7 better; the J call may be wrong. Germline CDR1 SGHNT, CDR2 YYREEE (reference sequence). The CDR3 consists of 15 residues. CDR3 nucleotide sequence: TGTGCCAGCAGCTGGGGACAGGGGACCGTCTACGAGCAGTACTTC. The encoded protein is CASSWGQGTVYEQYF.

The J gene is TRBJ2-5, the V gene TRBV30; D is undetermined. The end of the DNA fits TRBJ2-7 better, so the J call may be wrong. The CDR3 loop spans 13 amino acids. Germline CDR1 GTSNPN, CDR2 SVGIG (reference sequence). Here the CDR3 DNA reads TGTGCCTGGGACGTATCAGATTACTACGAGCAGTACTTC. This encodes CAWDVSDYYEQYF.

The chain combines TRBV7-6 with TRBJ2-5; D might be TRBD2 (5 bases). The closer fit of TRBJ2-7 to the DNA end suggests the J call may be wrong. This CDR3 is 14 amino acids long. The germline V gene encodes CDR1 SGHVS and CDR2 FNYEAQ. CDR3 sequence: CASSFLSGIPEQYF. CDR3 bases: TGTGCCAGCAGCTTTCTTTCGGGGATCCCCGAGCAGTACTTC.

This sequence joins TRBV27 and TRBJ2-7; 8 bases map to TRBD1. Germline CDR1 and CDR2: MNHEY and SMNVEV (reference sequence). V shed 2 bases and J 7 bases; nucleotides not matched to a gene: 13. CDR3 size: 16 residues. CDR3 region: CASSLLPGGSSGEQYF. The CDR3 nucleotides read TGTGCCAGCAGTTTACTTCCAGGGGGCTCCTCGGGGGAGCAGTACTTC.

The V call is TRBV29-1, the J call TRBJ2-2; tentatively, D is TRBD2 (5 bases). The CDR3 is 12 residues long. The germline gives CDR1 SQVTM, CDR2 ANQGSEA. V was cut by 4 bases and J by 6 bases, with 9 bases left in between. Here the CDR3 reads CSVVWGAGELFF. CDR3 nucleotides: TGCAGCGTTGTTTGGGGAGCCGGGGAGCTGTTTTTT.

The CDR3 DNA sequence: TGCGCCAGCAGTCCAAGACAGGGGCTTATTGCTTCCGCCTACAATGAGCAGTTCTTC. This translates into CASSPRQGLIASAYNEQFF. V gene TRBV23-1 combines with J gene TRBJ2-1; 8 bases fit TRBD1. TRBV23-1 is labeled an ORF, and its function is uncertain. CDR3 length equals 19 residues. J lost 2 bases, V lost 4 bases, and 16 bases had no gene match.

DNA of the CDR3: TGTGCCAGTAGTATTGTGGTCGCTAGCGGCACAGATACGCAGTATTTT. Protein product: CASSIVVASGTDTQYF. V usage is TRBV19 and J usage is TRBJ2-3; D possibly corresponds to TRBD2 (6 bases). CDR1 and CDR2 (germline): LNHDA, SQIVND (reference sequence). V was shortened by 3 bases and J by 1 base, with 14 bases between the two germline ends. The CDR3 runs 16 residues.

This rearrangement joins TRBV18 to TRBJ1-4, with 12 bases aligning to TRBD1. V was pared by 6 bases and J by 7 bases, with 6 bases of the junction left unmatched. CDR1 is KGHSH and CDR2 is LQKENI in the germline V gene. The CDR3 extends over 15 amino acids. The CDR3 loop is CASSPGTGGVEKLFF. CDR3 coding DNA: TGTGCCAGCTCGCCCGGGACAGGGGGCGTTGAAAAACTGTTTTTT.

V and J are TRBV30 and TRBJ2-7, with 9 bases identical to TRBD2. The V gene's germline CDR1 is GTSNPN and CDR2 SVGIG (reference sequence). Unmatched junction bases numbered 12, after V lost 1 base and J lost 2 bases. CDR3 length: 17 amino acids. Written as DNA, the CDR3 is TGTGCCTGGAGTGGAAGGACTAGCGATTCCGGGCCCTACGAGCAGTACTTC. As protein: CAWSGRTSDSGPYEQYF.

In its sample, this clone was seen once. The rearrangement links TRBV7-9 to TRBJ2-5, with TRBD2 identical over 13 bases. This CDR3 comprises 16 residues. V lost 5 bases to trimming and J lost 4 bases; unmatched junction nucleotides: 7. Germline CDR1 and CDR2: SEHNR and FQNEAQ (reference sequence). As DNA, the CDR3 is TGTGCCAGCAGCCTTACTAGCGGGAGGGCCCCAGAGACCCAGTACTTC. Its translation is CASSLTSGRAPETQYF.

The chain recombines TRBV9 with TRBJ1-4, with TRBD1 matching 7 bases. V shed 3 bases and J 5 bases; nucleotides not matched to a gene: 7. This CDR3 has 15 amino acids. Germline V gene data show CDR1 as SGDLS and CDR2 as YYNGEE. CDR3 nucleotides: TGTGCCAGCAGCGCTTGGACAGGAACGAATGAAAAACTGTTTTTT. Translating gives CASSAWTGTNEKLFF.

V usage is TRBV19 and J usage is TRBJ2-5; TRBD1 agrees at 8 bases. The length of the CDR3 is 17 residues. Unmatched junction bases numbered 8, after V lost 0 bases and J lost 2 bases. Germline loops: CDR1 LNHDA, CDR2 SQIVND (reference sequence). The CDR3 DNA sequence: TGTGCCAGTAGTATAGAAACCGGGACAGGCGAACAAGAGACCCAGTACTTC. The encoded protein is CASSIETGTGEQETQYF.

The gene calls are TRBV27 and TRBJ2-1; possible D gene TRBD2, 6 bases. The CDR3 runs to 16 residues. V lost 0 bases to trimming and J lost 6 bases, with 15 bases between them. Germline V gene sequence: CDR1 MNHEY, CDR2 SMNVEV (reference sequence). The DNA of the CDR3 is TGTGCCAGCAGTTTATCCCCTGGAGGGAGGCTCAATGAGCAGTTCTTC. It specifies CASSLSPGGRLNEQFF.

The chain links TRBV28 to TRBJ1-2; D not resolved. This CDR3 has 13 residues. V dropped 6 bases and J dropped 8 bases, with 16 bases sitting between them. From germline, CDR1 is MDHEN and CDR2 SYDVKM. CDR3 sequence (DNA): TGTGCCAGCAGCCAAACATCCCTCTCGGGCTACACCTTC. It codes for CASSQTSLSGYTF.

This clone has a handful of counts. The chain is built from TRBV4-2 and TRBJ2-5; 8 nucleotides match TRBD2. Gene TRBJ2-7 matches the end of the DNA better, so the J call may be wrong. CDR1 is LGHNA, CDR2 YNFKEQ, per germline. The CDR3 is made up of 15 amino acids. DNA for the CDR3: TGTGCCAGCAGCAAGACAGCGGGAGAGGGCTACGAGCAGTACTTC. Protein sequence: CASSKTAGEGYEQYF.

The rearrangement joins TRBV28 to TRBJ1-2; D remains unclear. Germline CDR1 and CDR2: MDHEN and SYDVKM. The CDR3 is 11 amino acids. V dropped 7 bases and J dropped 8 bases, with 11 bases sitting between them. The CDR3 reads CASNSRRGYTF. CDR3 coding DNA: TGTGCCAGCAATTCCCGGAGGGGCTACACCTTC.

The chain links TRBV7-3 to TRBJ2-2; perhaps TRBD2 as D (5 bases). V was trimmed by 5 bases and J by 1 base, leaving 8 bases between them. Germline V CDR1 and CDR2: SGHTA, FQGTGA. This CDR3 spans 14 amino acids. The CDR3 DNA reads as TGTGCCAGCAGCCTAGGACTGAACACCGGGGAGCTGTTTTTT. Its translation: CASSLGLNTGELFF.

This clone was observed a few times. The J gene is TRBJ2-1, the V gene TRBV27; TRBD2 agrees at 7 bases. From germline, CDR1 is MNHEY and CDR2 SMNVEV (reference sequence). V gave up 3 bases and J gave up 7 bases; unmatched junction bases: 0. The CDR3 consists of 12 residues. The CDR3 bases are TGTGCCAGCAGTTTCGGGAGGAATGAGCAGTTCTTC. Amino acid sequence: CASSFGRNEQFF.

The chain joins TRBV13 to TRBJ2-2, with 9 bases that match TRBD2. The trim removed 2 bases at V and 4 bases at J, leaving 5 bases unmatched. The CDR3 is 16 residues long. Germline-derived CDR1 and CDR2 are PRHDT and FYEKMQ (reference sequence). CDR3 DNA sequence: TGTGCCAGCAGCTTATCATTAGCGGGAGTCACCGGGGAGCTGTTTTTT. As protein: CASSLSLAGVTGELFF. The whole variable domain, filled in from reference TRBV13 and TRBJ2-2, reads AAGVIQSPRHLIKEKRETATLKCYPIPRHDTVYWYQQGPGQDPQFLISFYEKMQSDKGSIPDRFSAQQFSDYHSELNMSSLELGDSALYFCASSLSLAGVTGELFFGEGSRLTVL.

The rearrangement uses TRBV19 and TRBJ1-1; no definite D call. V lost 8 bases and J lost 4, with 17 bases in between. The V gene's germline CDR1 is LNHDA and CDR2 SQIVND (reference sequence). This CDR3 is 14 amino acids long. In nucleotides, the CDR3 is TGTGCCAGTCAGTCCGTCTCCGGGAGCACTGAAGCTTTCTTT. This gives the protein CASQSVSGSTEAFF.